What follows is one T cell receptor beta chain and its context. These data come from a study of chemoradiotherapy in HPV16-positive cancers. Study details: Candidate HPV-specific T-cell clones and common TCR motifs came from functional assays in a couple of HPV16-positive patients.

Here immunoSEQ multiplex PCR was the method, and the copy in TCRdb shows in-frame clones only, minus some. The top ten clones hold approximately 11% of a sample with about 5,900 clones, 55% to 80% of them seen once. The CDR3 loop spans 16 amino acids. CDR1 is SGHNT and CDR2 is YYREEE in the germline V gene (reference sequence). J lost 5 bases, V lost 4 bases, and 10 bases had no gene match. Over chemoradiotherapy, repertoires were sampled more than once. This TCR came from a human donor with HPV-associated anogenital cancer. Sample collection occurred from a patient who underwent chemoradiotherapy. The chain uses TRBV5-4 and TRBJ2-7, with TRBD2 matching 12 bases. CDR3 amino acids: CASSPSSGGAYNEQYF. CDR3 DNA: TGTGCCAGCAGCCCTTCTAGCGGGGGGGCCTATAACGAGCAGTACTTC.